This TCR beta chain was found in a study of cytomegalovirus exposure and HLA in healthy donors. The PCR contained 60 Vbeta and 13 Jbeta primers. TCRdb's copy holds only in-frame clones and misses some; the assay was immunoSEQ multiplex PCR. This sample has about 200,000 clones, with over 75% found just once. Study results and limitations: Reportedly, a later analysis found an Asian-associated ancestry cluster had fewer N-insertions than the roughly 670-donor mean. A few V segments could not be told apart, such as TRBV6-2 and TRBV6-3, and were left out.

As regards this clone: What it binds is not known.

V was clipped by 1 base and J by 6 bases; unmatched bases: 4. The CDR3 is 13 amino acids. Germline V lookup: CDR1 SGHDT, CDR2 YYEEEE. The chain has TRBV5-6 and TRBJ2-7; 7 bases align to TRBD2. The material sequenced was PBMCs. The receptor was isolated from a girl aged 2-15 years in good health and CMV-seronegative. The chain's CDR3 is CASSLRTSTEQYF. In DNA form, the CDR3 reads TGTGCCAGCAGCTTGAGGACTAGTACCGAGCAGTACTTC.